These T cell receptor beta chains were read from a single sample in a study of T-cell reconstitution after alpha-beta-depleted transplantation in children. TCRdb reprocessed the PCR reads via MiXCR and lists one record per CDR3 protein. The data contain more than 200,000 distinct CDR3 sequences, approximately 9.8% of them singletons. The material was PBMCs from the stem cell graft donor, obtained from the stem cell graft. Receptors originate from a human donor who donated a stem cell graft to a child with SCID. Both conserved end residues are part of each CDR3. A D gene is named only where the DNA matches it firmly. Only part of the rows carry a size: once, few, many, or a class if the clone is expanded.

TRBJ1-2,TRBV7-2,15,NA,NA,TGTGCCAGCAGCTTAGAACAGTACTCTAACTATGGCTACACCTTC,CASSLEQYSNYGYTF
TRBJ2-7,TRBV20-1,18,NA,TRBD2,TGCAGTGCCCAGGAGTGGGCTAGCGGGACCCAACCCTCCTACGAGCAGTACTTC,CSAQEWASGTQPSYEQYF
TRBJ1-4,TRBV5-1,13,few,NA,TGCGCCAGCAGCTTCGGCTCTAATGAAAAACTGTTTTTT,CASSFGSNEKLFF
TRBJ1-2,TRBV4-1,16,many,NA,TGCGCCAGCAGCCAAGAAGGCTGGGGTGACAACTATGGCTACACCTTC,CASSQEGWGDNYGYTF
TRBJ2-3,TRBV5-1,14,many,NA,TGCGCCAGCAGCTTGGAGGCGGGGTCAGATACGCAGTATTTT,CASSLEAGSDTQYF
TRBJ2-7,TRBV9,15,many,NA,TGTGCCAGCAGCCCCTTTTCGGAGGGTTTAGGCGAGCAGTACTTC,CASSPFSEGLGEQYF
TRBJ1-2,TRBV13,13,many,NA,TGTGCCAGCAGCGAAGGGGGGTCCTATGGCTACACCTTC,CASSEGGSYGYTF
TRBJ1-1,TRBV5-1,15,many,NA,TGCGCCAGCAGCTTTAGGGATTCAGGGATCACTGAAGCTTTCTTT,CASSFRDSGITEAFF
TRBJ2-7,TRBV28,16,many,NA,TGTGCCAGCAAAACGGTCTTGGACAAGCGGAACTACGAGCAGTACTTC,CASKTVLDKRNYEQYF
TRBJ2-1,TRBV7-9,12,many,NA,TGTGCCAGCAGCCCTAGGGACAATGAGCAGTTCTTC,CASSPRDNEQFF
TRBJ1-5,TRBV7-2,13,many,NA,TGTGCCAGCAGCGCCGACACGGGGCAGCCCCAGCATTTT,CASSADTGQPQHF
TRBJ1-6,TRBV4-1,13,many,NA,TGCGCCAGCAGCCAATCTCCTAATTCACCCCTCCACTTT,CASSQSPNSPLHF
TRBJ1-4,TRBV6-6,13,NA,NA,TGTGCCAGCAGTTACTCGTCGGGCGAAAAACTGTTTTTT,CASSYSSGEKLFF
TRBJ1-1,TRBV7-2,14,many,NA,TGTGCCAGCAGCTTAAGACAGGTTGGCACTGAAGCTTTCTTT,CASSLRQVGTEAFF
TRBJ1-1,TRBV29-1,14,once,NA,TGCAGCGTTGAAGACCGGGGGAAGAACACTGAAGCTTTCTTT,CSVEDRGKNTEAFF
TRBJ2-5,TRBV7-2,17,many,TRBD2,TGTGCCAGCAGCCTTATTGGACTAGCGGGGACCCGGGAGACCCAGTACTTC,CASSLIGLAGTRETQYF
TRBJ2-1,TRBV28,18,few,TRBD1,TGTGCCAGCAGTTTAAATATCCGGGACAGGGGGTCCGGGGATGAGCAGTTCTTC,CASSLNIRDRGSGDEQFF
TRBJ2-1,TRBV20-1,14,NA,TRBD2,TGCAGTGCTGGACTAGCGGGGGGGCCGAATGAGCAGTTCTTC,CSAGLAGGPNEQFF
TRBJ2-1,TRBV2,15,many,TRBD2,TGTGCCAGCCGCGCCGGGACTAGCGTCTACAATGAGCAGTTCTTC,CASRAGTSVYNEQFF
TRBJ2-5,TRBV12-3/TRBV12-4,11,many,NA,TGTGCCAGCAGTTACCTGGGGACCCAGTACTTC,CASSYLGTQYF
TRBJ2-3,TRBV29-1,16,many,NA,TGCAGCGTTGAAGAAGCGGCTAGCCCGAGCACAGATACGCAGTATTTT,CSVEEAASPSTDTQYF
TRBJ1-4,TRBV5-1,13,many,NA,TGCGCCAGCAGGGGTGCAACTAATGAAAAACTGTTTTTT,CASRGATNEKLFF
TRBJ2-1,TRBV7-2,15,once,NA,TGTGCCAGCAGCTCCAAGGGATACACCTACAATGAGCAGTTCTTC,CASSSKGYTYNEQFF
TRBJ2-1,TRBV7-2,11,many,NA,TGTGCCAGCAGAGCATCAACCCTTGAGTTCTTC,CASRASTLEFF
TRBJ2-1,TRBV9,16,many,TRBD1,TGTGCCAGCAGCAAGACAGGGAGTGAGTCCTACAATGAGCAGTTCTTC,CASSKTGSESYNEQFF
TRBJ1-1,TRBV6-1,17,many,TRBD1,TGTGCCAGCAGTGCTCGGGACAGAGTTCTTAAGAACACTGAAGCTTTCTTT,CASSARDRVLKNTEAFF
TRBJ2-3,TRBV20-1,18,many,TRBD2,TGCAGTGCTTACCGGAACCGACAACTAGCGAAGAGCACAGATACGCAGTATTTT,CSAYRNRQLAKSTDTQYF
TRBJ1-1,TRBV18,15,many,NA,TGTGCCAGCTCACCCCCAGGCCGTGTTAACACTGAAGCTTTCTTT,CASSPPGRVNTEAFF
TRBJ2-7,TRBV12-3/TRBV12-4,14,many,NA,TGTGCCAGCAGACGGGGACGAACACCAAACGAGCAGTACTTC,CASRRGRTPNEQYF
TRBJ1-5,TRBV18,14,many,NA,TGTGCCAGCTCTCCCGGACGGGATAATCAGCCCCAGCATTTT,CASSPGRDNQPQHF
TRBJ1-3,TRBV20-1,14,few,NA,TGCAGTGCTAGTTGGCATAGCTCTGGAAACACCATATATTTT,CSASWHSSGNTIYF
TRBJ1-1,TRBV10-1,14,many,TRBD1,TGCGCCAGCAGTCGGGACAGGAAGGCCCCTGAAGCTTTCTTT,CASSRDRKAPEAFF
TRBJ2-1,TRBV4-2,16,NA,TRBD2,TGTGCCAGCAGCCAAGATCAAGAACTAGCGGGGGCCGGATTGATCTTC,CASSQDQELAGAGLIF
TRBJ1-1,TRBV7-9,13,many,NA,TGTGCCAGCAGCTTAGCGCGGACTGGAGAAGCTTTCTTT,CASSLARTGEAFF
TRBJ1-1,TRBV3-1,14,many,NA,TGTGCCAGCAGCCTGGCCAGGAGTTACACTGAAGCTTTCTTT,CASSLARSYTEAFF
TRBJ1-6,TRBV5-1,15,many,NA,TGCGCCAGCAGCTTGGACATCCCCGGGAATTCACCCCTCCACTTT,CASSLDIPGNSPLHF
TRBJ2-5,TRBV28,16,many,TRBD1,TGTGCCAGCAGTTTATATCAGGGGGCGACCCAAGAGACCCAGTACTTC,CASSLYQGATQETQYF
TRBJ2-1,TRBV5-1,15,many,TRBD2,TGCGCCAGCAGTTCACTAGCGGGGACCTACAATGAGCAGTTCTTC,CASSSLAGTYNEQFF
TRBJ2-2,TRBV6-2/TRBV6-3,17,many,NA,TGTGCCAGCACCCAACCAAGGCAGGGTCTTAACACCGGGGAGCTGTTTTTT,CASTQPRQGLNTGELFF